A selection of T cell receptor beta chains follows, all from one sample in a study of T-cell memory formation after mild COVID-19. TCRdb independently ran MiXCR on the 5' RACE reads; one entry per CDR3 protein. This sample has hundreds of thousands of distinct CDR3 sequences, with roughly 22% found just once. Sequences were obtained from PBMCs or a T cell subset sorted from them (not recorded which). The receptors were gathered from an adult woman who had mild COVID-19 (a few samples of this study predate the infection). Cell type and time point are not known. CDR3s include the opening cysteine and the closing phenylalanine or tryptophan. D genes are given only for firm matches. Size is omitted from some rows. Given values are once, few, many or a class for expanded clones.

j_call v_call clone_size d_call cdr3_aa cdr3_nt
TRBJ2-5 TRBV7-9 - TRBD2 CASSAGLGDQETQYF TGTGCCAGCAGCGCGGGACTAGGGGACCAAGAGACCCAGTACTTC
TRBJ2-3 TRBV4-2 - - CASSQGDTRTRGTQYF TGTGCCAGCAGCCAAGGGGACACCCGAACCCGAGGTACGCAGTATTTT
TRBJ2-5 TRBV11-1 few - CASSPDIQWETQYF TGTGCCAGCAGCCCGGACATTCAATGGGAGACCCAGTACTTC
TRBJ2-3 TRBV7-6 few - CASSSTGGLIDTQYF TGTGCCAGCAGCTCGACCGGGGGGCTTATAGATACGCAGTATTTT
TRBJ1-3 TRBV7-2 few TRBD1 CASSPTGVGNTIYF TGTGCCAGCAGCCCGACAGGGGTCGGAAACACCATATATTTT
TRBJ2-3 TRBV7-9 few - CASSHSASTDTQYF TGTGCCAGCAGTCACAGCGCTAGCACAGATACGCAGTATTTT
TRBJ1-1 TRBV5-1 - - CASSLGRVGTEAFF TGCGCCAGCAGCTTGGGCAGGGTCGGAACTGAAGCTTTCTTT
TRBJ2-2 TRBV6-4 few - CASSDQPTGELFF TGTGCCAGCAGTGACCAACCGACCGGGGAGCTGTTTTTT
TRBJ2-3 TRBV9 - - CASSALPGEDTQYF TGTGCCAGCAGCGCCCTTCCGGGTGAAGATACGCAGTATTTT
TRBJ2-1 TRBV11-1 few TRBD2 CASSSAGGVNEQFF TGTGCCAGCAGCTCCGCTGGGGGGGTTAATGAGCAGTTCTTC
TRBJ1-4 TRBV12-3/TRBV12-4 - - CASKGQGEKLFF TGTGCCAGCAAAGGGCAGGGGGAAAAACTGTTTTTT
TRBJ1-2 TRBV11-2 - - CASSLGGAFGYTF TGTGCCAGCAGCTTAGGCGGGGCATTTGGCTACACCTTC
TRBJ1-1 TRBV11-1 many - CASSSRAGQGTEAFF TGTGCCAGCAGCTCCCGAGCCGGGCAGGGCACTGAAGCTTTCTTT
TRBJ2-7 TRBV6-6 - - CATGGVSYEQYF TGTGCCACCGGGGGAGTCTCCTACGAGCAGTACTTC
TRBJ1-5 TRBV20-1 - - CSALGRTVLNF TGCAGTGCTTTGGGACGGACGGTCCTGAATTTT
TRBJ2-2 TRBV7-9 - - CASSDHRPDTGELFF TGTGCCAGCAGCGACCACCGTCCCGACACCGGGGAGCTGTTTTTT
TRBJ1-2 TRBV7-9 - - CASSSSQGRRGYTF TGTGCCAGCAGCTCCAGCCAGGGACGGCGTGGCTACACCTTC
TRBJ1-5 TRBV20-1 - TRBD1 CSAGDHKDRGNQPQHF TGCAGTGCTGGAGACCACAAAGACAGGGGCAATCAGCCCCAGCATTTT
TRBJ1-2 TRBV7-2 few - CASSQRLQGAYGYTF TGTGCCAGCAGCCAGCGGTTACAAGGGGCCTATGGCTACACCTTC
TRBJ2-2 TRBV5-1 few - CASSLMIHTGELFF TGCGCCAGCAGCCTCATGATCCACACCGGGGAGCTGTTTTTT
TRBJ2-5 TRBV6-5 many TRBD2 CASSYSAGTSQETQYF TGTGCCAGCAGTTACTCTGCAGGGACTAGCCAAGAGACCCAGTACTTC
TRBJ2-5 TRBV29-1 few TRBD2 CSVESSGSETQYF TGCAGCGTTGAATCTAGCGGGAGTGAGACCCAGTACTTC
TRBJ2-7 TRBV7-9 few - CASSTRGTAVPYEQYF TGTGCCAGCAGCACTCGCGGGACAGCGGTCCCCTACGAGCAGTACTTC
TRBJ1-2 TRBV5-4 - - CASSMRAKNYGYTF TGTGCCAGCAGCATGCGGGCCAAAAACTATGGCTACACCTTC
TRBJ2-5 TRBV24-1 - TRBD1 CATSDRQGVQETQYF TGTGCCACCAGTGATCGACAGGGGGTACAAGAGACCCAGTACTTC
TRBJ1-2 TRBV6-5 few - CASSYSLREPYGYTF TGTGCCAGCAGTTACTCATTAAGGGAACCCTATGGCTACACCTTC
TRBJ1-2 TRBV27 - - CASTGVQANYGYTF TGTGCCAGCACGGGAGTACAGGCGAACTATGGCTACACCTTC
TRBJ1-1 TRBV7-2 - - CASSLGRSSGTRNTEAFF TGTGCCAGCAGCTTAGGCAGGAGTTCTGGGACTCGGAACACTGAAGCTTTCTTT
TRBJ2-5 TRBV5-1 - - CASSLPGEGETQYF TGCGCCAGCAGCTTGCCAGGGGAAGGAGAGACCCAGTACTTC
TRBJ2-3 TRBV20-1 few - CSAANWRDSTDTQYF TGCAGTGCTGCGAATTGGCGGGATAGCACAGATACGCAGTATTTT
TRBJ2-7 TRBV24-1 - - CATSGGRRESYEQYF TGTGCCACCAGTGGTGGAAGACGGGAGTCCTACGAGCAGTACTTC
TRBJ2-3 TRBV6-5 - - CASNNQEAGDTQYF TGTGCCAGCAACAACCAGGAGGCAGGAGATACGCAGTATTTT
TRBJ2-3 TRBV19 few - CASSISGGRTDTQYF TGTGCCAGTAGTATATCCGGGGGCCGAACAGATACGCAGTATTTT
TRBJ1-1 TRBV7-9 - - CASSLDVGRTEAFF TGTGCCAGCAGCTTAGATGTGGGGAGGACTGAAGCTTTCTTT
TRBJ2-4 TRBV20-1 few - CSAEPTRENIQYF TGCAGTGCTGAACCAACAAGAGAAAACATTCAGTACTTC
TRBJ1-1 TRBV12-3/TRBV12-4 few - CASSVTGNWNTEAFF TGTGCCAGCAGTGTAACAGGCAACTGGAACACTGAAGCTTTCTTT
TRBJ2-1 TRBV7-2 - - CASSQASESSYNEQFF TGTGCCAGCAGCCAGGCCAGCGAGAGCTCCTACAATGAGCAGTTCTTC
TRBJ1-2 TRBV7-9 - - CASSLGIQGNYGYTF TGTGCCAGCAGCTTAGGGATTCAGGGTAACTATGGCTACACCTTC
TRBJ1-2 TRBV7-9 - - CASSPSVRGHGYTF TGTGCCAGCAGCCCATCTGTCCGGGGGCATGGCTACACCTTC
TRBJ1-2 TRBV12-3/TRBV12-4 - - CASSLGGAGGYTF TGTGCCAGCAGTTTGGGGGGCGCGGGAGGCTACACCTTC
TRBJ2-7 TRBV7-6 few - CASSPSSRSREQYF TGTGCCAGCAGCCCGAGCAGTAGGTCCCGGGAGCAGTACTTC
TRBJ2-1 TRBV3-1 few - CASSQVVSSYNEQFF TGTGCCAGCAGCCAAGTGGTGAGCTCCTACAATGAGCAGTTCTTC